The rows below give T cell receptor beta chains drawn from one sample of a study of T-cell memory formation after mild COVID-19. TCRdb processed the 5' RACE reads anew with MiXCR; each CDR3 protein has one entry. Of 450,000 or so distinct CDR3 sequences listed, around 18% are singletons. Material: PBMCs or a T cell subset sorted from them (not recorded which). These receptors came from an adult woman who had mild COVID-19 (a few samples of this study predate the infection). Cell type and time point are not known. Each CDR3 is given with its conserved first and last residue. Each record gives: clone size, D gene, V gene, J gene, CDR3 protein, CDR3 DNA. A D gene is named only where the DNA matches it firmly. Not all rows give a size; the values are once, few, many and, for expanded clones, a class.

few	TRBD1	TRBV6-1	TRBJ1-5	CASSRTGQPQHF	TGTGCCAGCAGTCGGACAGGTCAGCCCCAGCATTTT
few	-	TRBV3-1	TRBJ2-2	CASREGTRISNTGELFF	TGTGCCAGCAGGGAAGGCACCAGGATTTCGAACACCGGGGAGCTGTTTTTT
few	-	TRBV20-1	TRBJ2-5	CSARDLGGAETQYF	TGCAGTGCTAGAGATCTGGGGGGGGCAGAGACCCAGTACTTC
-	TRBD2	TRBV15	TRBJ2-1	CATSRDELAGDIYNEQFF	TGTGCCACCAGCAGAGACGAGCTAGCGGGAGATATCTACAATGAGCAGTTCTTC
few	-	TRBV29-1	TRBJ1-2	CSVEGKARIYGYTF	TGCAGCGTTGAAGGAAAGGCACGGATTTATGGCTACACCTTC
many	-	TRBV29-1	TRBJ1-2	CSVEQYGYTF	TGCAGCGTTGAACAGTATGGCTACACCTTC
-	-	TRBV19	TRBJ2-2	CASQFTGELFF	TGTGCCAGCCAATTCACCGGGGAGCTGTTTTTT
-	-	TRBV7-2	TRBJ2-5	CASSLGVDTLGTPTQYF	TGTGCCAGCAGCTTAGGAGTGGACACCCTAGGAACCCCGACCCAGTACTTC
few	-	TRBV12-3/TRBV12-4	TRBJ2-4	CASSLSSIQYF	TGTGCCAGCAGTTTATCAAGCATTCAGTACTTC
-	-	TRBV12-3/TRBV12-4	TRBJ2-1	CASTPRWGDYNEQFF	TGTGCCAGCACCCCCCGTTGGGGAGACTACAATGAGCAGTTCTTC
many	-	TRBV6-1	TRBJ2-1	CASSEPRLHSGKNNEQFF	TGTGCCAGCAGTGAACCCCGACTTCATAGCGGCAAGAACAATGAGCAGTTCTTC
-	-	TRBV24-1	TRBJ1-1	CATSDSTEAFF	TGTGCCACCAGTGATTCGACTGAAGCTTTCTTT
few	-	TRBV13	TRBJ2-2	CASSLLGWGQFTGELFF	TGTGCCAGCAGCCTCCTAGGTTGGGGGCAGTTCACCGGGGAGCTGTTTTTT
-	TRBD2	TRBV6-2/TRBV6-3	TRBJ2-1	CAICGGGRSSEQFF	TGTGCCATCTGTGGAGGCGGGAGATCAAGCGAGCAGTTCTTC
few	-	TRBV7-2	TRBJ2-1	CASGQHNEQFF	TGTGCCAGCGGCCAGCACAATGAGCAGTTCTTC
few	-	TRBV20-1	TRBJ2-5	CSARLVGETQYF	TGCAGTGCAAGACTTGTGGGAGAGACCCAGTACTTC
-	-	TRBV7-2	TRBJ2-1	CASSLLGGLLRNEQFF	TGTGCCAGCAGCTTATTGGGGGGACTCCTAAGGAATGAGCAGTTCTTC
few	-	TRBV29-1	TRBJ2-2	CSVPGPHGGELFF	TGCAGCGTCCCGGGTCCACACGGCGGGGAGCTGTTTTTT
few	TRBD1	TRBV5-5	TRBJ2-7	CASSLSGQGAHEQYF	TGTGCCAGCAGCCTATCGGGACAGGGGGCCCACGAGCAGTACTTC
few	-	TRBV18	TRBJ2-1	CASSRRTDHSYNEQFF	TGTGCCAGCTCCCGACGGACAGACCACTCCTACAATGAGCAGTTCTTC
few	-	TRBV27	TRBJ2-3	CASSFLGQSTDTQYF	TGTGCCAGCAGTTTTCTGGGACAAAGCACAGATACGCAGTATTTT
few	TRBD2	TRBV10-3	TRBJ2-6	CAISAAGGNSGANVLTF	TGTGCCATCAGTGCAGCGGGAGGCAACTCTGGGGCCAACGTCCTGACTTTC
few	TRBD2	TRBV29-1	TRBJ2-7	CSVASVGLAGGTYEQYF	TGCAGCGTTGCAAGCGTGGGTCTAGCGGGGGGGACCTACGAGCAGTACTTC
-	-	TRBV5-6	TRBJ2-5	CASSSGRTQYF	TGTGCCAGCAGCTCCGGCCGGACCCAGTACTTC
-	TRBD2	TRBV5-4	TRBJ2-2	CASRQRTSRFTGELFF	TGTGCCAGCAGGCAGAGGACTAGCCGATTCACCGGGGAGCTGTTTTTT
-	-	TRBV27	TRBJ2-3	CASSFSGDTDTQYF	TGTGCCAGCAGTTTCTCAGGGGACACAGATACGCAGTATTTT
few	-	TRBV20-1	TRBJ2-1	CSARKEWGTYNEQFF	TGCAGTGCTAGAAAAGAATGGGGGACCTACAATGAGCAGTTCTTC
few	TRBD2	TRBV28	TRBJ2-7	CASSLSGGAEQYF	TGTGCCAGCAGTTTATCCGGGGGGGCCGAGCAGTACTTC
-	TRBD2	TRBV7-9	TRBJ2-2	CASSSGTSGRVAGELFF	TGTGCCAGCAGCTCGGGGACTAGCGGGAGAGTGGCCGGGGAGCTGTTTTTT
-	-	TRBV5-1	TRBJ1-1	CASSLATAGTEAFF	TGCGCCAGCAGCTTGGCCACGGCAGGCACTGAAGCTTTCTTT
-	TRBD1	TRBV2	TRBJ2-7	CASSDPGTGFMFFAYEQYF	TGTGCCAGCAGTGACCCCGGGACAGGGTTTATGTTTTTTGCCTACGAGCAGTACTTC
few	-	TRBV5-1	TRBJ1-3	CASSSGLEGSGNTIYF	TGCGCCAGCAGTTCTGGACTGGAGGGATCTGGAAACACCATATATTTT
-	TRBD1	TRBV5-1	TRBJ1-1	CASSPEHRTGKAFF	TGCGCCAGCAGCCCTGAACACAGGACAGGGAAAGCTTTCTTT
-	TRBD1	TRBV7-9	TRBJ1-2	CASSSWDRGVGYTF	TGTGCCAGCAGCTCCTGGGACAGGGGGGTTGGCTACACCTTC
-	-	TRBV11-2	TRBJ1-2	CASSVSPLDGYTF	TGTGCCAGCAGCGTCTCTCCTTTGGATGGCTACACCTTC
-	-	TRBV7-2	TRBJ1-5	CASSLDRVGKPQHF	TGTGCCAGCAGCTTAGACAGGGTAGGGAAGCCCCAGCATTTT
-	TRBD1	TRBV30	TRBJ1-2	CAWSLGQGAREGTF	TGTGCCTGGAGTTTGGGACAGGGGGCGCGGGAGGGCACCTTC
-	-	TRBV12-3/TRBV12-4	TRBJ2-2	CASSFDEELFF	TGTGCCAGCAGTTTTGATGAGGAGCTGTTTTTT
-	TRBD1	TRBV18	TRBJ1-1	CASSPPDRGSVNTEAFF	TGTGCCAGCTCACCACCGGACAGGGGGTCTGTGAACACTGAAGCTTTCTTT
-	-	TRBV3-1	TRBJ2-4	CASSPPYPTKNIQYF	TGTGCCAGCAGCCCACCGTATCCAACCAAAAACATTCAGTACTTC
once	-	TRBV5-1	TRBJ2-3	CASSPWGASTDTQYF	TGCGCCAGCAGCCCCTGGGGGGCGAGCACAGATACGCAGTATTTT
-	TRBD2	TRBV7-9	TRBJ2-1	CASSLRREGYNEQFF	TGTGCCAGCAGCTTAAGGCGGGAGGGATACAATGAGCAGTTCTTC
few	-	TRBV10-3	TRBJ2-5	CAISESGTEQETQYF	TGTGCCATCAGTGAGTCGGGGACGGAGCAAGAGACCCAGTACTTC
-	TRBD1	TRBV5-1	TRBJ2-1	CASSHGQGGQFF	TGCGCCAGCAGCCACGGACAGGGAGGGCAGTTCTTC
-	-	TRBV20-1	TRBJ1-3	CSASHDTSGNTIYF	TGCAGTGCGAGCCATGACACCTCTGGAAACACCATATATTTT
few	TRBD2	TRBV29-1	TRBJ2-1	CSVDVGRANEQFF	TGCAGCGTTGATGTCGGGAGGGCCAATGAGCAGTTCTTC
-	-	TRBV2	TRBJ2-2	CASSEGGTIAGELFF	TGTGCCAGCAGTGAAGGTGGTACTATCGCCGGGGAGCTGTTTTTT
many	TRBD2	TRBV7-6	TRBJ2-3	CASSLRPGNRGSPTDTQYF	TGTGCCAGCAGCTTACGCCCGGGGAACCGCGGGAGCCCTACAGATACGCAGTATTTT